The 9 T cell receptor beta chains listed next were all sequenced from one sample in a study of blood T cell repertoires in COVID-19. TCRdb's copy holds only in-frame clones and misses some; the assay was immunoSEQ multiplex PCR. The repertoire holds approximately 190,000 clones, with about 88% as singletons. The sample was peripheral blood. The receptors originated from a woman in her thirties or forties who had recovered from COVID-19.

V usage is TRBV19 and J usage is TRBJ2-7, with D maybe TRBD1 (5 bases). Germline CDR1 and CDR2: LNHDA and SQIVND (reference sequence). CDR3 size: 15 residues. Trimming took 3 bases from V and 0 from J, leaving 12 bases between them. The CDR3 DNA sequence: TGTGCCAGTAGTATCAGTGTAGACAGCTCCTACGAGCAGTACTTC. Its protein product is CASSISVDSSYEQYF.

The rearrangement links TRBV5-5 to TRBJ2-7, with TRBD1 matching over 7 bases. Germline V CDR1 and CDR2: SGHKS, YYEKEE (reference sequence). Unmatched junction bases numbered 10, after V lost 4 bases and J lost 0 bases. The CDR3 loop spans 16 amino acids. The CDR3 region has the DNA TGTGCCAGCAGCCCTGTGATCGGGACAGCCTCCTACGAGCAGTACTTC. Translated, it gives CASSPVIGTASYEQYF.

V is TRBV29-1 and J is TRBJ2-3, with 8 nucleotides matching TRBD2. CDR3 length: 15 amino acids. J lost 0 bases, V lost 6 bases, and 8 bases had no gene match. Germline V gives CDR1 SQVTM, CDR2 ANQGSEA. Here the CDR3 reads CSVSGGGLSTDTQYF. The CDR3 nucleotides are TGCAGCGTCTCCGGGGGGGGATTAAGCACAGATACGCAGTATTTT.

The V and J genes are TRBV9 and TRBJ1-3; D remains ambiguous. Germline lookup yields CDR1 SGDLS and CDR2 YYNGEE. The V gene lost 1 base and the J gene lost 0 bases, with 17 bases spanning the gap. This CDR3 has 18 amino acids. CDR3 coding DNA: TGTGCCAGCAGCGTAACCGGCGGATTTACCCCCTCTGGAAACACCATATATTTT. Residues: CASSVTGGFTPSGNTIYF.

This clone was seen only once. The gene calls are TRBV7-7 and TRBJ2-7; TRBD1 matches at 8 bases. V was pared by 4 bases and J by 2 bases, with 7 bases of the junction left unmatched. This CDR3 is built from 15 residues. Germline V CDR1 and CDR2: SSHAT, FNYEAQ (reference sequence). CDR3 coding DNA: TGTGCCAGCAGCTACGGACAGGGTAAAGCCTACGAGCAGTACTTC. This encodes CASSYGQGKAYEQYF. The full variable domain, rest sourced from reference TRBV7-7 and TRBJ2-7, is GAGVSQSPRYKVTKRGQDVTLRCDPISSHATLYWYQQALGQGPEFLTYFNYEAQPDKSGLPSDRFSAERPEGSISTLTIQRTEQRDSAMYRCASSYGQGKAYEQYFGPGTRLTVT.

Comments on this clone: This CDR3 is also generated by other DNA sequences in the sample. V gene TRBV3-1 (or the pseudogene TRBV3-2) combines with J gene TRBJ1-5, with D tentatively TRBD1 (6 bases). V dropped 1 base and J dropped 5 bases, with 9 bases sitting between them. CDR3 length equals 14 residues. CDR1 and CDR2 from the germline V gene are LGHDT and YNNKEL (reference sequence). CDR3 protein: CASSQVPGDQPQHF. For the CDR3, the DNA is TGTGCCAGCAGCCAAGTTCCAGGGGATCAGCCCCAGCATTTT.

CDR3 in amino acids: CASSQGSASGRGGQETQYF. The CDR3 nucleotides are TGTGCCAGCAGCCAAGGTTCAGCTAGCGGGAGGGGGGGCCAAGAGACCCAGTACTTC. This chain connects TRBV4-2 to TRBJ2-5; 12 nucleotides line up with TRBD2. V was pared by 1 base and J by 1 base, with 10 bases of the junction left unmatched. In germline, CDR1 is LGHNA, CDR2 YNFKEQ. This CDR3 has 19 amino acids.

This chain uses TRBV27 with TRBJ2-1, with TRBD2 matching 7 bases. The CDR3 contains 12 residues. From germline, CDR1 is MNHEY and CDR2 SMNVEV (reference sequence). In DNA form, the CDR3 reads TGTACAGTGGGGGGGTTTCACAATGAGCAGTTCTTC. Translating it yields CTVGGFHNEQFF.

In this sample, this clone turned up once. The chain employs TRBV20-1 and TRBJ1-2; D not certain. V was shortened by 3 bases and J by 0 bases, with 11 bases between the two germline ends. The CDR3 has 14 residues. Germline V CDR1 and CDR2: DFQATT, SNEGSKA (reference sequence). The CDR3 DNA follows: TGCAGTGCTAGTGATCCTTCAGCTAACTATGGCTACACCTTC. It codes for CSASDPSANYGYTF.